The next 5 T cell receptor beta chains were all read from a single sample in a study of T cells in Graves' hyperthyroidism and ophthalmopathy. The investigators amplified TCR beta CDR3 regions from RNA transcripts. HTBI primers were employed in a first-round RT-PCR of the TCR CDR3. TCRdb re-derived calls from the multiplex PCR reads in MiXCR, one entry per CDR3 protein. The table includes under 350,000 distinct CDR3 sequences, about a sixth detected once. The sample consisted of blood. The origin of the receptors is a woman aged 55-70 years with Graves' ophthalmopathy.

In this sample, this clonotype turned up many times. J is TRBJ2-3 and V is TRBV2, with a weak D call TRBD2 (5 bases). CDR1 and CDR2 from the germline V gene are SNHLY and FYNNEI. CDR3 length: 14 amino acids. Trimming removed 5 bases from V and 3 bases from J, with 12 bases in between. CDR3 protein: CASSSSGRTDTQYF. The CDR3 bases are TGTGCCAGCAGTAGTTCGGGGAGAACAGATACGCAGTATTTT.

This clonotype was seen only a few times. The rearrangement links TRBV5-6 to TRBJ2-2; perhaps TRBD1 as D (6 bases). This CDR3 contains 16 residues. The germline V and J ends were trimmed by 4 bases and 7 bases, with 20 bases remaining between them. Germline CDR1 and CDR2: SGHDT and YYEEEE. The CDR3 DNA reads as TGTGCCAGCAGCCCACCCGCCGGACAGTTACGCGGGGAGCTGTTTTTT. It codes for CASSPPAGQLRGELFF. Complete variable domain (other parts from reference TRBV5-6 and TRBJ2-2): DAGVTQSPTHLIKTRGQQVTLRCSPKSGHDTVSWYQQALGQGPQFIFQYYEEEERQRGNFPDRFSGHQFPNYSSELNVNALLLGDSALYLCASSPPAGQLRGELFFGEGSRLTVL.

This clonotype was detected ten times or more. This chain joins TRBV7-9 and TRBJ2-7; 8 bases match TRBD2. The V segment lost 4 bases and the J segment 3 bases; nucleotides outside the gene matches: 11. The CDR3 has 16 amino acids. CDR1 and CDR2 from the germline V gene are SEHNR and FQNEAQ (reference sequence). The CDR3 reads CASSSSAGAPFYEQYF. The CDR3 DNA is TGTGCCAGCAGCTCCTCAGCGGGAGCCCCCTTCTACGAGCAGTACTTC.

This clonotype was picked up a small number of times. This chain uses TRBV2 with TRBJ1-1; weak D call: TRBD1 (6 bases). CDR3 length equals 14 residues. The V end was cut by 11 bases, the J end by 0 bases, with 16 bases between. Germline V gives CDR1 SNHLY, CDR2 FYNNEI. CDR3 in DNA: TGTGCCGGCAACACCGGGGGCATGAACACTGAAGCTTTCTTT. Translated: CAGNTGGMNTEAFF.

This rearrangement joins TRBV7-2 to TRBJ1-5, with 10 bases fitting TRBD1. Germline values: CDR1 SGHTA, CDR2 FQGNSA. Germline trimming cut 5 bases from V and 6 bases from J; bases unmatched to any gene: 10. This CDR3 region has 16 residues. CDR3 loop: CASSPGTGAFGQPQHF. The CDR3 nucleotides are TGTGCCAGCAGCCCCGGGACAGGGGCTTTTGGTCAGCCCCAGCATTTT.